This TCR beta chain comes out of a study of blood T cell repertoires in COVID-19. Study details: Material from acute and convalescent COVID-19 was sourced from the United States, Italy and Spain. T cells, B-cell-depleted T cells, or PBMCs supplied cDNA or gDNA.

Cohort allocation depended upon clinical history that participants reported. CDR3 length equals 14 residues. V was cut by 3 bases and J by 2 bases, with 8 bases left in between. Per the germline V gene, CDR1 is MNHEY and CDR2 is SMNVEV (reference sequence). Authors' analysis steps: Reference gene primer amplification gave estimated nucleated cell counts. Clones were read by immunoSEQ multiplex PCR, and TCRdb kept only the in-frame ones, dropping some. That table supplies the V and J calls and clone size; D and trimming were determined from the DNA. The sample shows fewer than 200,000 clones, around 83% of them seen only once.

V usage is TRBV27 and J usage is TRBJ1-5; possible D gene TRBD1, 6 bases. This TCR was sampled from a woman aged 45 to 65 in a cohort exposed to, infected with or recovered from COVID-19 (not recorded which). Sequencing was done on a sample of PBMCs or T cells enriched from blood (not recorded which). Here the CDR3 reads CASSFRQGNQPQHF. The CDR3 DNA reads as TGTGCCAGCAGTTTCCGACAGGGCAATCAGCCCCAGCATTTT.